The present T cell receptor (beta chain) was sequenced within a study of blood T cell repertoires in COVID-19. Study-level background: Donors in the United States, Italy and Spain gave samples during acute or convalescent COVID-19. The cDNA or gDNA used as material had been derived from T cells, B-cell-depleted T cells, or PBMCs.

CDR1 is SGHNT and CDR2 is YENEEA in the germline V gene. This CDR3 contains 15 residues. The V gene end was trimmed by 6 bases and the J gene end by 3 bases; junction bases not matched to a gene: 11. Per the authors' pipeline: Reference gene primer amplification gave estimated nucleated cell counts. Profiled with immunoSEQ multiplex PCR; TCRdb holds only in-frame clones, not every one. V and J calls and clone size are those listed in that table; D and trimming were worked out from the DNA. The data show approximately 190,000 clones, around 80% seen once. The sequence derives from a man under 40 with active or convalescent COVID-19. Specimen: peripheral blood. The chain links TRBV11-3 to TRBJ2-7; 7 nucleotides align to TRBD1. The DNA of the CDR3 is TGTGCCAGCAGTCCCTACCGGGACAGTCTCTACGAGCAGTACTTC. This encodes CASSPYRDSLYEQYF.